This TCR beta chain was identified during a study of blood T cell repertoires in COVID-19. Sequencing used immunoSEQ multiplex PCR; TCRdb keeps in-frame clones, though not all of them. This table has over 75,000 clones, 85% to 95% appearing once. The germline V gene has CDR1 SGHKS and CDR2 YYEKEE (reference sequence). The V and J ends lost 4 bases and 5 bases, in that order; junction bases with no gene match: 10. The CDR3 has 16 residues. The sequence was obtained from a human donor with active COVID-19. The donor label of this sample is uncertain. Sequencing input: peripheral blood. The genes are TRBV5-5 and TRBJ2-1, with 9 bases matching TRBD2. Here the CDR3 reads CASSTHGAGGHNEQFF. The CDR3 DNA follows: TGTGCCAGCAGCACGCATGGGGCGGGGGGGCACAATGAGCAGTTCTTC.